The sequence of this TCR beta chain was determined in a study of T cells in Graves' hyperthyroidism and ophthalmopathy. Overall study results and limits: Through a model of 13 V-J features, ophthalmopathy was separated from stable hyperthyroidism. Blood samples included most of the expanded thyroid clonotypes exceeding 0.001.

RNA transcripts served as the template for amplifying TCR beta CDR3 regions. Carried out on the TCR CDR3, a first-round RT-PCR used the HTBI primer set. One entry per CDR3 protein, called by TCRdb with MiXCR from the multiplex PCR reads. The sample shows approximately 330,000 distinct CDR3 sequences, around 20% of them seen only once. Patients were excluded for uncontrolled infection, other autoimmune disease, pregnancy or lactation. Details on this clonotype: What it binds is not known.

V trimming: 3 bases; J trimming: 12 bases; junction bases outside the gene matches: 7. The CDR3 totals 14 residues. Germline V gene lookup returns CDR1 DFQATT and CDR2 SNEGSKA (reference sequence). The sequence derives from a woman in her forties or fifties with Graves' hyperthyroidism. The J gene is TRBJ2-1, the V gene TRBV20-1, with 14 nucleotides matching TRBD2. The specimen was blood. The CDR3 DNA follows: TGCAGTGCTAGTGGGACTAGCGGGAGATCTTCGCAGTTCTTC. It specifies CSASGTSGRSSQFF.